The following is a T cell receptor (beta chain) sequence with its context. In the authors' methods: Using reference gene primer amplification, nucleated cell counts were estimated. Sequenced by immunoSEQ multiplex PCR; TCRdb stores in-frame clones only, minus some. For V, J and clone size, that table is used; D and trimming come from the DNA. This repertoire shows 340,000 or so clones, around 86% found once; its top ten account for 4% to 5.5%. This sample is part of a study of blood T cell repertoires in COVID-19. Study information: Donors in the United States, Italy and Spain gave samples during acute or convalescent COVID-19.

The age range of participants was 18 to 89 years, with residence in approximately 25 US areas. Losses at the gene ends were 4 bases for V and 5 bases for J; bases not matched to a gene: 11. This CDR3 is 16 amino acids long. Germline V gives CDR1 KGHDR, CDR2 SFDVKD. Sequencing was done on a sample of PBMCs or T cells enriched from blood (not recorded which). V gene TRBV24-1 combines with J gene TRBJ2-5, with 8 bases aligning to TRBD1. The receptor comes from a woman in her thirties or forties with acute COVID-19. The DNA of the CDR3 is TGTGCCACCAGTGAGGCAGGGGGCGCGAAGGGCGAGACCCAGTACTTC. Amino acid sequence: CATSEAGGAKGETQYF.